This entry lists 6 T cell receptor beta chains sequenced from one sample in a study of siplizumab effects on memory and regulatory T cells. Sequencing was performed with immunoSEQ multiplex PCR; in TCRdb, only in-frame clones are kept and a portion is missing. The sample has around 45,000 clones; less than 90% are singletons. The sample comprised naive CD8+ T cells sorted from blood. The source is a human donor in good health.

This chain connects TRBV7-2 to TRBJ2-5; 7 nucleotides line up with TRBD2. The J call may not be correct, given that the DNA end is closer to TRBJ2-7. CDR3 length: 14 residues. CDR1 is SGHTA, CDR2 FQGNSA, per germline. The CDR3 coding sequence is TGTGCCAGCAGCTGGAGCGGGATAACTTACGAGCAGTACTTC. Translated, it gives CASSWSGITYEQYF.

Written as DNA, the CDR3 is TGTGCCATCAGTTCTGATGGGTTGTACTACACCTTC. It translates to CAISSDGLYYTF. The V call is TRBV10-3, the J call TRBJ1-2; no definite D call. The germline V gene has CDR1 ENHRY and CDR2 SYGVKD. V shed 5 bases and J shed 10 bases, with 14 bases lying between them. There are 12 residues in the CDR3.

The gene calls are TRBV5-1 and TRBJ2-1; 7 bases are shared with TRBD2. Germline V gene sequence: CDR1 SGHRS, CDR2 YFSETQ. The CDR3 contains 12 residues. V was clipped by 2 bases and J by 15 bases; unmatched bases: 8. CDR3 residues: CASSFQERDRFF. CDR3 nucleotides: TGCGCCAGCAGCTTCCAAGAGCGGGACCGGTTCTTC.

The rearrangement uses TRBV27 and TRBJ2-3; D gene unclear. CDR1 MNHEY and CDR2 SMNVEV come from the germline V gene (reference sequence). Trimming took 6 bases from V and 2 from J, leaving 18 bases between them. CDR3 length equals 16 residues. The CDR3 loop is CASSPLSHTLTDTQYF. The CDR3 bases are TGTGCCAGCAGCCCCCTCTCGCATACTCTCACAGATACGCAGTATTTT.

The chain uses TRBV27 and TRBJ2-3, with unresolved D. CDR3 size: 13 residues. The germline V gene has CDR1 MNHEY and CDR2 SMNVEV (reference sequence). Trimming took 5 bases from V and 0 from J, leaving 6 bases between them. For the CDR3, the DNA is TGTGCCAGCAGTACATACAGCACAGATACGCAGTATTTT. Encoded protein: CASSTYSTDTQYF.

This chain uses TRBV7-6 with TRBJ2-7; D is uncertain. Trimming took off 1 base at V and 5 bases at J, with 12 bases between the two ends. The CDR3 is 14 residues long. Looked up from germline, CDR1 is SGHVS and CDR2 is FNYEAQ. This CDR3 reads CASSLGASRHEQYF. CDR3 DNA sequence: TGTGCCAGCAGCTTAGGGGCCTCACGCCACGAGCAGTACTTC.